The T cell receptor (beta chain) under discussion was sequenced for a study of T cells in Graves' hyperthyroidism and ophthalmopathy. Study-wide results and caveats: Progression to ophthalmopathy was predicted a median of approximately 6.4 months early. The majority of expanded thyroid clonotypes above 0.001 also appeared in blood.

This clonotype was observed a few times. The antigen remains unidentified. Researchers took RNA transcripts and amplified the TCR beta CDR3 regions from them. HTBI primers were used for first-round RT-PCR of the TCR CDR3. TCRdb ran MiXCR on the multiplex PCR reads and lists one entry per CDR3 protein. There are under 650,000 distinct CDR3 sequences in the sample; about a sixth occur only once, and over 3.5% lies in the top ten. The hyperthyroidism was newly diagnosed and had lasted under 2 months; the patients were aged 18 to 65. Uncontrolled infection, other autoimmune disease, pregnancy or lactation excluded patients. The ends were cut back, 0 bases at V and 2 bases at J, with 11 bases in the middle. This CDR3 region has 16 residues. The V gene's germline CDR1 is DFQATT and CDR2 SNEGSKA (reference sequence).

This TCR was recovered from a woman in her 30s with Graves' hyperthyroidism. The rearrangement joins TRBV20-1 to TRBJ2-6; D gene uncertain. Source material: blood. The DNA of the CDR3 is TGCAGTGCTAGAGATCGATTGGGCGCTGGGGCCAACGTCCTGACTTTC. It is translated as CSARDRLGAGANVLTF.